The 21 T cell receptor beta chains given below trace back to one sample, sequenced in a study of blood T cells in healthy people across ages. Through a sample-barcoded 5' primer and a J-beta primer mix, a second PCR was run for roughly 7 to 11 cycles. One entry per CDR3 protein, called by TCRdb with MiXCR from the 5' RACE reads. This table has around 1,000,000 distinct CDR3 sequences, about 25% appearing once. These data were also filed under a second study, of T cells of mothers and their children.

Specimen: blood. Every receptor here comes from a girl aged 2 to 9 in good health.

The chain recombines TRBV6-4 with TRBJ2-1, with D perhaps assigned TRBD1 or TRBD2 (5 bases each). V dropped 6 bases and J dropped 10 bases, with 16 bases sitting between them. Germline V gives CDR1 MRHNA, CDR2 SNTAGT. The CDR3 sequence is 13 residues long. The CDR3 spells CASSDSPGPEQFF. In nucleotides, the CDR3 is TGTGCCAGCAGCGATTCTCCGGGGCCGGAGCAGTTCTTC.

With regard to this clonotype: At one end the junction does not follow the germline gene, possibly because of a read error. This sequence joins TRBV28 and TRBJ2-1; D gene unclear. The germline V gene encodes CDR1 MDHEN and CDR2 SYDVKM. This CDR3 is built from 16 residues. The CDR3 nucleotides are TGTGCCAGCAGTTCCTACCGCAACCCGCTGGCGGATGAGCAGTCCTTC. Protein: CASSSYRNPLADEQSF.

The V call is TRBV29-1, the J call TRBJ2-1; no definite D call. Gene TRBJ2-5 matches the end of the DNA better, so the J call may be wrong. This CDR3 has 15 residues. Germline loops: CDR1 SQVTM, CDR2 ANQGSEA. The CDR3: CSVEDNPRRSGTQYF. The CDR3 DNA reads as TGCAGCGTTGAAGATAATCCCAGGCGCAGTGGGACCCAGTACTTC.

This clonotype appeared a few times. This sequence joins TRBV12-3 or TRBV12-4 and TRBJ2-5; possibly TRBD1 or TRBD2 for D (6 bases each). Trimming took 5 bases from V and 7 from J, leaving 14 bases between them. The CDR3 contains 13 residues. The CDR3 DNA reads TGTGCCAGCAGTCCCGGGGGCTTCGGGACCCAGTACTTC. Its protein product is CASSPGGFGTQYF.

The chain has TRBV11-2 and TRBJ2-5; TRBD1 is a possible D gene (6 bases). The CDR3 loop spans 15 amino acids. V was shortened by 4 bases and J by 0 bases, with 12 bases between the two germline ends. CDR1 and CDR2 from the germline V gene are SGHAT and FQNNGV. Here the CDR3 reads CASSSTWTDQETQYF. CDR3 nucleotides: TGTGCCAGCAGCTCAACCTGGACAGACCAAGAGACCCAGTACTTC.

The rearrangement uses TRBV10-3 and TRBJ1-4; 7 bases fit TRBD1. V lost 11 bases, J lost 3 bases, and 6 bases stayed unmatched. Germline CDR1 ENHRY, CDR2 SYGVKD. The CDR3 has 13 residues. CDR3 amino acids: CASRGTANEKLFF. DNA for the CDR3: TGTGCCTCGAGAGGGACAGCTAATGAAAAACTGTTTTTT.

This clonotype has only a few counts. This chain joins TRBV5-1 and TRBJ2-5; either TRBD1 or TRBD2 may fit D (5 bases each). The DNA end is more similar to TRBJ2-1, so the J call may be wrong. Germline lookup yields CDR1 SGHRS and CDR2 YFSETQ. The CDR3 totals 12 residues. The CDR3 protein is CASSFGGDGQFF. CDR3 nucleotides: TGCGCCAGCAGCTTTGGGGGAGACGGGCAGTTCTTC.

The chain is built from TRBV24-1 and TRBJ2-1; D gene ambiguous. This CDR3 spans 14 amino acids. The germline gives CDR1 KGHDR, CDR2 SFDVKD. Trimming shortened V by 3 bases and J by 5 bases, and 10 bases separated the two germline ends. CDR3 DNA sequence: TGTGCCACCAGTGATGCCCTAGAGAACAATGAGCAGTTCTTC. Protein product: CATSDALENNEQFF.

The chain couples TRBV7-6 to TRBJ1-4; D remains ambiguous. The CDR3 covers 13 residues. The ends were cut back, 2 bases at V and 4 bases at J, with 5 bases in the middle. Germline V gene sequence: CDR1 SGHVS, CDR2 FNYEAQ. The CDR3: CASSLSVNEKLFF. CDR3 nucleotides: TGTGCCAGCAGCTTATCGGTTAATGAAAAACTGTTTTTT.

Details on this clonotype: Mismatch with germline at one junction end may stem from a read error. The rearrangement joins TRBV25-1 to TRBJ1-1; D is unclear. Germline V gene data show CDR1 as MGHDK and CDR2 as SYGVNS. The CDR3 length is 14 residues. The CDR3 DNA reads as TGTGCCAGCAGTGAAATGGTGGAGAACGCTGAAGCTTTCTTT. Translated: CASSEMVENAEAFF.

This clonotype was counted only a few times. The gene calls are TRBV11-2 and TRBJ2-5; D not resolved. The J call may be faulty, since TRBJ2-7 better matches the DNA end. CDR3 length equals 14 residues. Germline values: CDR1 SGHAT, CDR2 FQNNGV. CDR3 nucleotides: TGTGCCAGCAGCTTAGGTTCCGCAGCCTACGAGCAGTACTTC. Protein sequence: CASSLGSAAYEQYF.

V and J are TRBV6-5 and TRBJ2-4; D is unclear. The V gene's germline CDR1 is MNHEY and CDR2 SVGAGI. CDR3 length equals 13 residues. Trimming left V 0 bases short and J 16 bases short, with 16 bases between. The CDR3 DNA reads as TGTGCCAGCAGTTACTCGATAAACTGGTGCTGCTACTTC. This encodes CASSYSINWCCYF.

In this sample, this clonotype turned up once. This chain joins TRBV5-1 and TRBJ2-5, with 10 bases lining up with TRBD2. The germline V gene has CDR1 SGHRS and CDR2 YFSETQ. The V gene end was trimmed by 0 bases and the J gene end by 11 bases; junction bases not matched to a gene: 10. The CDR3 loop spans 15 amino acids. CDR3: CASSLASGRAKEQYF. CDR3 sequence (DNA): TGCGCCAGCAGCTTGGCCAGCGGGAGGGCCAAAGAGCAGTACTTC.

Points on this clonotype: The junction differs from germline at one of its ends, possibly a read error. J is TRBJ1-5 and V is TRBV6-6; no reliable D call. Germline CDR1 reads MNHNY; CDR2 reads SVGAGI (reference sequence). This CDR3 has 12 amino acids. Here the CDR3 reads CASSPTLVLFNF. The CDR3 DNA follows: TGTGCCAGCAGTCCCACATTAGTTTTGTTTAATTTT.

This clonotype was detected once. The gene calls are TRBV27 and TRBJ2-3; TRBD1 might be the D (5 bases). The CDR3 is made up of 15 amino acids. Per germline, CDR1 MNHEY and CDR2 SMNVEV (reference sequence). Trimming cost V 1 base and J 6 bases, with 14 bases left between them. CDR3 loop: CASSLLGAPLDTQYF. In DNA, the CDR3 is TGTGCCAGCAGTTTATTAGGGGCCCCCTTGGATACGCAGTATTTT.

This clonotype appeared a few times. V is TRBV5-1 and J is TRBJ2-7, with 7 nucleotides matching TRBD2. V dropped 7 bases and J dropped 2; count of bases not matched to a gene: 9. CDR1 SGHRS and CDR2 YFSETQ come from the germline V gene. The CDR3 contains 14 residues. The CDR3 DNA is TGCGCCAGCGGACTAACGGGAGGAGCCTACGAGCAGTACTTC. Its translation is CASGLTGGAYEQYF.

This clonotype was seen more than once but under ten times. V usage is TRBV10-3 and J usage is TRBJ2-4, with D maybe TRBD2 (6 bases). This CDR3 has 16 amino acids. Germline V gene sequence: CDR1 ENHRY, CDR2 SYGVKD. The germline V and J ends were trimmed by 3 bases and 2 bases, with 14 bases remaining between them. For the CDR3, the DNA is TGTGCCATCAGTGACGGGCGGGGTAGGACCAAAAACATTCAGTACTTC. This gives the protein CAISDGRGRTKNIQYF.

This clonotype was seen a handful of times. V usage is TRBV28 and J usage is TRBJ2-7, with D possibly matching TRBD1 (6 bases). This CDR3 spans 13 amino acids. Germline lookup yields CDR1 MDHEN and CDR2 SYDVKM. Trimming shortened V by 6 bases and J by 3 bases, and 12 bases separated the two germline ends. The CDR3 region has the DNA TGTGCCAGCAGGCTAGACAGGCGCTACGAGCAGTACTTC. Translated, it gives CASRLDRRYEQYF.

The genes are TRBV7-8 and TRBJ2-2, with 9 bases aligning to TRBD1. Trimming took 5 bases from V and 6 from J; bases not matched to a gene: 13. The CDR3 consists of 17 residues. Germline CDR1 and CDR2: SGHVS and FQNEAQ. DNA for the CDR3: TGTGCCAGCAGCGTCCCACAATATACAGGGGGCCCCGGGGAGCTGTTTTTT. Its protein is CASSVPQYTGGPGELFF.

V and J are TRBV4-3 and TRBJ1-1, with 9 bases that match TRBD1. Germline V gives CDR1 LGHNA, CDR2 YSLEER. After removal of 0 bases from V and 3 bases from J, the junction contained 2 bases not matched to a gene. CDR3 length: 15 amino acids. CDR3 bases: TGCGCCAGCAGCCAAGACGGGACAGGGTACACTGAAGCTTTCTTT. Translated, it gives CASSQDGTGYTEAFF.

This clonotype was detected a few times. This may be a read error: a much more frequent sequence differs by one nucleotide. J is TRBJ2-5 and V is TRBV2; D may match TRBD1 or TRBD2 (7 bases each). This CDR3 contains 16 residues. CDR1 and CDR2 (germline): SNHLY, FYNNEI. Trimming pared 4 bases from V and 7 bases from J, leaving 22 bases between. The CDR3 region is CASSGSGGAIRATQYF. As DNA, the CDR3 is TGTGCCAGCAGTGGTTCAGGGGGGGCGATTCGGGCGACCCAGTACTTC.